Following are 17 T cell receptor beta chains from one sample sequenced in a study of blood T cell repertoires in COVID-19. Clones were sequenced by immunoSEQ multiplex PCR, and TCRdb holds only the in-frame ones, with some missing. The profile shows about 190,000 clones, about 85% of them singletons. The sequencing input was peripheral blood. Receptors were obtained from a man aged 25 to 40 with acute or convalescent COVID-19.

V usage is TRBV14 and J usage is TRBJ1-2; D call uncertain. V was trimmed by 4 bases and J by 2 bases, leaving 8 bases between them. The CDR3 covers 13 residues. CDR1 SGHDN and CDR2 FVKESK come from the germline V gene. The CDR3 DNA reads as TGTGCCAGCAGCCGATCTGAGAACTATGGCTACACCTTC. This encodes CASSRSENYGYTF.

This clone showed up just once. V usage is TRBV5-1 and J usage is TRBJ2-7; TRBD1 aligns across 7 bases. Germline CDR1 and CDR2: SGHRS and YFSETQ. V lost 4 bases and J lost 5; bases outside the gene matches: 9. This CDR3 region has 14 residues. CDR3 bases: TGCGCCAGCAGCGGGACAGAGGCGGCCCACGAGCAGTACTTC. Protein product: CASSGTEAAHEQYF.

This clone was observed a single time. The chain has TRBV30 and TRBJ2-5; 12 bases match TRBD1. Germline CDR1 reads GTSNPN; CDR2 reads SVGIG (reference sequence). The CDR3 spans 16 residues. The J segment lost 5 bases and the V segment lost 2 bases, leaving 9 bases of the junction unmatched. As DNA, the CDR3 is TGTGCCTGGAGTTCCCCGCGGGACAGGGGGCTGGAGACCCAGTACTTC. Protein product: CAWSSPRDRGLETQYF.

The rearrangement links TRBV4-1 to TRBJ1-1; 8 nucleotides agree with TRBD1. CDR3 length equals 13 residues. V trimming: 1 base; J trimming: 7 bases; junction bases outside the gene matches: 2. Per the germline V gene, CDR1 is MGHRA and CDR2 is YSYEKL. In DNA form, the CDR3 reads TGCGCCAGCAGCCAAGGGGGACAGGATGAAGCTTTCTTT. This codes for CASSQGGQDEAFF.

This rearrangement joins TRBV30 to TRBJ2-2, with 8 bases lining up with TRBD2. In germline, CDR1 is GTSNPN, CDR2 SVGIG (reference sequence). The CDR3 is 16 amino acids. J lost 0 bases, V lost 2 bases, and 5 bases had no gene match. CDR3 residues: CAWSSGGTSNTGELFF. In DNA, the CDR3 is TGTGCCTGGAGTTCGGGGGGGACTTCGAACACCGGGGAGCTGTTTTTT. Together with reference TRBV30 and TRBJ2-2, the CDR3 gives the full variable domain: SQTIHQWPATLVQPVGSPLSLECTVEGTSNPNLYWYRQAAGRGLQLLFYSVGIGQISSEVPQNLSASRPQDRQFILSSKKLLLSDSGFYLCAWSSGGTSNTGELFFGEGSRLTVL.

This chain links TRBV6-5 with TRBJ1-1, with D possibly TRBD1 on 5 matching bases. The CDR3 extends over 14 amino acids. Per the germline V gene, CDR1 is MNHEY and CDR2 is SVGAGI. The V end lost 7 bases, the J end lost 1 base, and 13 bases lay between the germline ends. The CDR3 loop is CASTLGGGNTEAFF. In DNA, the CDR3 is TGTGCCAGCACCCTCGGGGGGGGGAACACTGAAGCTTTCTTT.

The gene calls are TRBV27 and TRBJ1-1; 8 bases fit TRBD1. Germline-derived CDR1 and CDR2 are MNHEY and SMNVEV (reference sequence). V lost 5 bases, J lost 11 bases, and 10 bases stayed unmatched. The CDR3 spans 13 residues. The CDR3 region is CASSPRTGPHAFF. CDR3 nucleotide sequence: TGTGCCAGCAGTCCACGGACAGGGCCCCATGCTTTCTTT.

This chain uses TRBV18 with TRBJ1-1, with 7 bases fitting TRBD1. V was clipped by 6 bases and J by 2 bases; unmatched bases: 9. This CDR3 is 15 amino acids long. Germline loops: CDR1 KGHSH, CDR2 LQKENI. CDR3 bases: TGTGCCAGCTCGCCGACAGGGTCACCAAACACTGAAGCTTTCTTT. Residues: CASSPTGSPNTEAFF.

The chain recombines TRBV5-1 with TRBJ2-5, with D tentatively TRBD1 (6 bases). Germline CDR1 reads SGHRS; CDR2 reads YFSETQ. Trimming left V 3 bases short and J 0 bases short, with 9 bases between. There are 14 residues in the CDR3. The CDR3 here is CASSWTAYQETQYF. CDR3 DNA: TGCGCCAGCAGCTGGACAGCGTACCAAGAGACCCAGTACTTC.

The table lists this clone with a few counts. The V call is TRBV3-1 (or the pseudogene TRBV3-2), the J call TRBJ1-2; D possibly corresponds to TRBD1 (5 bases). The V and J ends lost 0 bases and 8 bases respectively, with 10 bases between them. The CDR3 sequence is 13 residues long. From germline, CDR1 is LGHDT and CDR2 YNNKEL (reference sequence). The CDR3 spells CASSQEGQAGYTF. CDR3 in DNA: TGTGCCAGCAGCCAAGAAGGACAAGCCGGCTACACCTTC.

The J gene is TRBJ2-7, the V gene TRBV3-1 (or the pseudogene TRBV3-2); D is unresolved. Germline loops: CDR1 LGHDT, CDR2 YNNKEL (reference sequence). The V and J ends lost 5 bases and 3 bases respectively, with 8 bases between them. The CDR3 spans 12 residues. In nucleotides, the CDR3 is TGTGCCAGCAGCTTACAACGCTACGAGCAGTACTTC. Protein product: CASSLQRYEQYF.

This chain links TRBV18 with TRBJ2-5; 8 positions match TRBD1. The germline V gene encodes CDR1 KGHSH and CDR2 LQKENI. V was pared by 3 bases and J by 4 bases, with 4 bases of the junction left unmatched. CDR3 length equals 14 residues. The CDR3 spells CASSPGQARETQYF. CDR3 nucleotides: TGTGCCAGCTCACCGGGACAGGCGCGAGAGACCCAGTACTTC.

The genes are TRBV14 and TRBJ2-7; unclear D gene. CDR3 length: 13 residues. Looked up from germline, CDR1 is SGHDN and CDR2 is FVKESK. Trimming took off 0 bases at V and 5 bases at J, with 8 bases between the two ends. The CDR3 reads CASSQDAVNEQYF. The CDR3 DNA reads as TGTGCCAGCAGCCAAGATGCGGTAAACGAGCAGTACTTC.

The V gene is TRBV5-1, the J gene TRBJ2-2, with TRBD1 matching over 8 bases. Germline loops: CDR1 SGHRS, CDR2 YFSETQ. Trimming took 4 bases from V and 0 from J; bases not matched to a gene: 8. The CDR3 is made up of 17 amino acids. CDR3 in DNA: TGCGCCAGCAGCCTAGGCTGGACAGGGCCGAACACCGGGGAGCTGTTTTTT. Translated: CASSLGWTGPNTGELFF. Together with reference TRBV5-1 and TRBJ2-2, the CDR3 gives the full variable domain: KAGVTQTPRYLIKTRGQQVTLSCSPISGHRSVSWYQQTPGQGLQFLFEYFSETQRNKGNFPGRFSGRQFSNSRSEMNVSTLELGDSALYLCASSLGWTGPNTGELFFGEGSRLTVL.

The CDR3 nucleotides read TGCGCCAGCAGCTTGGCAGGTTTAGGGGGTGGGACTGAAGCTTTCTTT. It specifies CASSLAGLGGGTEAFF. The chain joins TRBV5-1 to TRBJ1-1; D perhaps matches TRBD1 (6 bases). V was trimmed by 0 bases and J by 5 bases, leaving 17 bases between them. CDR1 and CDR2 (germline): SGHRS, YFSETQ. The CDR3 totals 16 residues.

This sequence joins TRBV15 and TRBJ2-7, with D possibly TRBD1 on 7 matching bases. The ends were cut back, 3 bases at V and 4 bases at J, with 13 bases in the middle. Germline CDR1 is LNHNV and CDR2 is YYDKDF (reference sequence). The CDR3 spans 14 residues. DNA for the CDR3: TGTGCCACCAGCAGGGGGGGACAGACTTACGAGCAGTACTTC. Its translation is CATSRGGQTYEQYF.

The CDR3 spells CASSPFGSGVEAFF. The CDR3 DNA reads TGTGCCAGCAGCCCCTTTGGGAGCGGGGTCGAAGCTTTCTTT. The chain joins TRBV3-1 (or the pseudogene TRBV3-2) to TRBJ1-1; no firm D call. V gave up 4 bases and J gave up 8 bases, with 17 bases separating them. Germline CDR1 is LGHDT and CDR2 is YNNKEL (reference sequence). This CDR3 spans 14 amino acids.